The 3 T cell receptor beta chains below were found in one sample sequenced in a study of blood T cell repertoires in COVID-19. Using immunoSEQ multiplex PCR, the repertoire was profiled, and TCRdb retains in-frame clones only, with some absent. The table lists 50,000 or so clones, over 80% of them singletons, with over 15% in the top ten. Sequences were obtained from peripheral blood. The receptors shown here come from a middle-aged man with acute or convalescent COVID-19.

This clone was detected once. The rearrangement links TRBV18 to TRBJ2-5, with TRBD2 matching over 11 bases. The CDR3 contains 17 residues. V lost 6 bases, J lost 5 bases, and 14 bases stayed unmatched. CDR1 is KGHSH, CDR2 LQKENI, per germline. The CDR3 sequence: CASSPSGGPRRLETQYF. The CDR3, as DNA: TGTGCCAGCTCCCCTAGCGGGGGGCCCCGACGGCTTGAGACCCAGTACTTC.

The chain is built from TRBV2 and TRBJ2-7; possible D gene TRBD2, 5 bases. Germline CDR1 SNHLY, CDR2 FYNNEI. The length of the CDR3 is 11 residues. Trimming removed 7 bases at V and 6 bases at J, with 10 bases between. The CDR3: CASKGEGEQYF. CDR3 nucleotide sequence: TGTGCCAGCAAGGGTGAGGGCGAGCAGTACTTC.

CDR3: CASGLISFSQSRQVFFGEQFF. The CDR3 nucleotides are TGTGCTAGTGGTTTGATCTCCTTTTCTCAATCGAGACAGGTTTTTTTTGGTGAGCAGTTCTTC. The V gene is TRBV12-5, the J gene TRBJ2-1; weak D call: TRBD1 (6 bases). V lost 2 bases, J lost 9 bases, and 35 bases lay in between. Germline-derived CDR1 and CDR2 are LGHNT and FRNRAP. The length of the CDR3 is 21 residues. Combining the CDR3 with reference TRBV12-5 and TRBJ2-1 gives the whole variable domain DARVTQTPRHKVTEMGQEVTMRCQPILGHNTVFWYRQTMMQGLELLAYFRNRAPLDDSGMPKDRFSAEMPDATLATLKIQPSEPRDSAVYFCASGLISFSQSRQVFFGEQFFGPGTRLTVL.